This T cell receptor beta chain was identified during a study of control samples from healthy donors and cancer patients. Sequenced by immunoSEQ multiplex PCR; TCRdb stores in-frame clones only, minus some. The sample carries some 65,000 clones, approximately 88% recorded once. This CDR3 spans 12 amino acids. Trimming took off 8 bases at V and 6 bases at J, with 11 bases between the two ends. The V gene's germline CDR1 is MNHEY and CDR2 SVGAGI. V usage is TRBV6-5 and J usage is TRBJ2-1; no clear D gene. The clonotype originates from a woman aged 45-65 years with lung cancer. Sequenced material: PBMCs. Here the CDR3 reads CASRGPGNEQFF. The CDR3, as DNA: TGTGCCAGCCGAGGTCCCGGCAATGAGCAGTTCTTC.